The clone carrying this T cell receptor beta chain was counted ten times or more. The sorted Tregs were CD4+CD25+CD127-/low cells. One entry per CDR3 protein results from TCRdb running MiXCR on the 5' RACE reads. The table has over 25,000 distinct CDR3 sequences, roughly a quarter seen once. The sequence derives from a female donor with breast cancer. Sequencing used tumor-infiltrating Tregs sorted from the breast tumor.

CDR3 sequence: CASSSSTGQPQHF. CDR3 nucleotide sequence: TGTGCCAGTAGTTCTTCCACGGGTCAGCCCCAGCATTTT. The chain couples TRBV19 to TRBJ1-5; D is unresolved. Germline V gene sequence: CDR1 LNHDA, CDR2 SQIVND (reference sequence). V was pared by 5 bases and J by 6 bases, with 11 bases between. The CDR3 has 13 residues.